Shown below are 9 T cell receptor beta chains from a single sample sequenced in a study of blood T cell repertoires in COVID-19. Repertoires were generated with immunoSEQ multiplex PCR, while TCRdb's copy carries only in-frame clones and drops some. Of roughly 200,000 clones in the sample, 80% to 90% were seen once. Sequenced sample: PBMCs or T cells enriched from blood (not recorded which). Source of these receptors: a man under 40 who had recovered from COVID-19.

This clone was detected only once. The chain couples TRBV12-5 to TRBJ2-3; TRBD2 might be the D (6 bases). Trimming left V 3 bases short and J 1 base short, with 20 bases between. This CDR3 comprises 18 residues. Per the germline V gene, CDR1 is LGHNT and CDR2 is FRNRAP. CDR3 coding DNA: TGTGCTAGTGGTTTATCGGTCGGTGGCAGCGGGCGCACAGATACGCAGTATTTT. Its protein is CASGLSVGGSGRTDTQYF.

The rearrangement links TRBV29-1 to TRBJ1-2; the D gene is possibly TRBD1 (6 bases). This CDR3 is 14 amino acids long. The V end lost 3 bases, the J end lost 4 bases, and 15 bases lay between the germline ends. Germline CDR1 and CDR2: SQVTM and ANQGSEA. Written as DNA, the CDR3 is TGCAGCGTTGAGGGGAGGGGGTTCATCTATGGCTACACCTTC. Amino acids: CSVEGRGFIYGYTF.

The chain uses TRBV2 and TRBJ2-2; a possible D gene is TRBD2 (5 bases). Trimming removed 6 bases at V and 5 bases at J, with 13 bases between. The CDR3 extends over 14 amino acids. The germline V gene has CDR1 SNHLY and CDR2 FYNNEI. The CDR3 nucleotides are TGTGCCAGCAGGGGTAGCGTAAGAACCGGGGAGCTGTTTTTT. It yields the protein CASRGSVRTGELFF.

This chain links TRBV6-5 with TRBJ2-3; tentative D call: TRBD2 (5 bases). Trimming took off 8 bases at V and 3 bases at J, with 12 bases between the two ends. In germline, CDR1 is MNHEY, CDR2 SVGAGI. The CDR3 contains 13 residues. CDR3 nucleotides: TGTGCCAGCCATCGGTTAGCGACAGATACGCAGTATTTT. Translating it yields CASHRLATDTQYF.

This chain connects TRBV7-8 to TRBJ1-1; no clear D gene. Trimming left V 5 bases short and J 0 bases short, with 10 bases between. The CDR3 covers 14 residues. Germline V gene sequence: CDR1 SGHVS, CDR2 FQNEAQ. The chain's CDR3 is CASSPGRMNTEAFF. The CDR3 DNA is TGTGCCAGCAGCCCTGGGAGGATGAACACTGAAGCTTTCTTT.

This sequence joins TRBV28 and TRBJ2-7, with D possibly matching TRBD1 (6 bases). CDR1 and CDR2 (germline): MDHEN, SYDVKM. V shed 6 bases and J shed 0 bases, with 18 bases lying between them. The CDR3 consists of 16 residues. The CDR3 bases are TGTGCCAGCAGCCTACAGGGACCAGTCCTCTCCTACGAGCAGTACTTC. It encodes CASSLQGPVLSYEQYF.

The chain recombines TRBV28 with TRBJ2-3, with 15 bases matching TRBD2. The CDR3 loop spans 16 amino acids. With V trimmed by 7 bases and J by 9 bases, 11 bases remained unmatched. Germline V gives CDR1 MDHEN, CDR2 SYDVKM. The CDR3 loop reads CASNTPGLAGGWTQYF. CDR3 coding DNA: TGTGCCAGCAATACCCCGGGACTAGCGGGAGGATGGACGCAGTATTTT.

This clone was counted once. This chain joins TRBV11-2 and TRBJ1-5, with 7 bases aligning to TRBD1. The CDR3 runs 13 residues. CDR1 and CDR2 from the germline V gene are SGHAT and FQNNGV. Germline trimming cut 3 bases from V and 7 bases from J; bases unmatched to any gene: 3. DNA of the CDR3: TGTGCCAGCAGCTTCGACAGGGAACAGCCCCAGCATTTT. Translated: CASSFDREQPQHF.

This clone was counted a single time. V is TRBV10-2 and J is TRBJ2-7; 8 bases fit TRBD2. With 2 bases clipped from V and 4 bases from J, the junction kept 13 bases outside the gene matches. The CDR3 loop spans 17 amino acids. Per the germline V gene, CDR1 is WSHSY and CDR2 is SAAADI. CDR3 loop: CASSEIGGATLPYEQYF. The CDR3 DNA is TGCGCCAGCAGTGAGATCGGGGGGGCAACACTACCATACGAGCAGTACTTC.